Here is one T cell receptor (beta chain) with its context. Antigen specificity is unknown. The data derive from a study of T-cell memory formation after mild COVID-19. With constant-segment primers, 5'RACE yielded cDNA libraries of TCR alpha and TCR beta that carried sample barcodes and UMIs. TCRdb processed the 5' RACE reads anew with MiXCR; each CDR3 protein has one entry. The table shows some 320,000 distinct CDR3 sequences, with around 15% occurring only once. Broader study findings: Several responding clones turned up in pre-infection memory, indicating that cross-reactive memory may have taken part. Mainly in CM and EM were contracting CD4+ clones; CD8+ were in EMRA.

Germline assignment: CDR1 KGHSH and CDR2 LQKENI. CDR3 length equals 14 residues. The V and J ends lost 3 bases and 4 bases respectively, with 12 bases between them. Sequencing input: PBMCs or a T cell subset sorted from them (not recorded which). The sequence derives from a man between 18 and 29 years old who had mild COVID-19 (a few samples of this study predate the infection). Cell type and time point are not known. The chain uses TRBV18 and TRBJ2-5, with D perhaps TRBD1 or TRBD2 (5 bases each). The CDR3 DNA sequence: TGTGCCAGCTCACCCCAGGGACGGGGAGAGACCCAGTACTTC. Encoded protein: CASSPQGRGETQYF.